This T cell receptor delta chain was obtained from a study of γδ T cells in repeated Plasmodium falciparum infection. The CDR3 covers 22 residues. Germline CDR1 TSWWSYY, CDR2 QGS. Trimming removed 1 base from V and 0 bases from J; junction bases left unmatched: 18. TCRdb redid clone calling on the multiplex PCR reads using CATT. The repertoire consists of tens of thousands of delta-chain clones, with roughly 0.9% occurring once and the leading ten covering just under 10%. Notes on this clone: A far more abundant clone sits one base away, making this likely a read error.

Vgamma9/Vdelta2+ and Vdelta2-negative gammadelta T cells were flow-sorted from PBMC for bulk sequencing. The J gene is TRDJ1, the V gene TRDV1; TRDD3 aligns across 12 bases. The J gene, not given by TCRdb, was assigned here from a germline match of the nucleotide sequence. What was sequenced was gamma-delta T cells from blood. The sequence was obtained from a pool of human donors (malaria-infected and uninfected, not separated). Here the CDR3 reads CALGEHRLYWGIHSRYTDKLIF. CDR3 DNA sequence: TGTGCTCTTGGGGAACACCGTCTGTACTGGGGGATACACAGTCGGTACACCGATAAACTCATCTTT.